Below are 3 T cell receptor beta chains sequenced from a single sample in a study of identical twins. TCRdb used MiXCR to reprocess the 5' RACE reads, holding one entry per CDR3 protein. The sample holds 600,000 to 800,000 distinct CDR3 sequences, about 20% seen once. This sample also belongs to another study, concerning T cells expressing NK-cell markers.

Sequencing was carried out using PBMCs. These receptors all come from a woman aged 18-29 years in good health.

This chain links TRBV29-1 with TRBJ2-2; 9 bases are shared with TRBD1. Germline lookup yields CDR1 SQVTM and CDR2 ANQGSEA. The CDR3 has 14 residues. After removal of 7 bases from V and 1 base from J, the junction contained 4 bases not matched to a gene. The CDR3 nucleotides are TGCAGCGGAGGGACAGGGTTGAACACCGGGGAGCTGTTTTTT. Translating gives CSGGTGLNTGELFF.

This clonotype was seen only a few times. This rearrangement joins TRBV11-2 to TRBJ2-3; 8 nucleotides match TRBD2. V trimming: 5 bases; J trimming: 6 bases; junction bases outside the gene matches: 19. The CDR3 is 18 residues long. The germline V gene has CDR1 SGHAT and CDR2 FQNNGV. The CDR3 here is CASSPREVQLSGADTQYF. CDR3 coding DNA: TGTGCCAGCAGCCCACGAGAGGTACAACTTAGCGGGGCCGATACGCAGTATTTT.

The CDR3 DNA follows: TGCAGTGTTCGGGGCTCCTACAATGAGCAGTTCTTC. Residues: CSVRGSYNEQFF. The chain uses TRBV20-1 and TRBJ2-1; TRBD2 might be the D (5 bases). Trimming took off 7 bases at V and 0 bases at J, with 7 bases between the two ends. The CDR3 consists of 12 residues. The germline gives CDR1 DFQATT, CDR2 SNEGSKA (reference sequence).